A selection of T cell receptor beta chains follows, all from one sample in a study of CD8 T cells in ankylosing spondylitis. One entry per CDR3 protein results from TCRdb running MiXCR on the 5' RACE reads. This repertoire shows roughly 150,000 distinct CDR3 sequences, under 35% found once; its top ten account for about 6.3%. The sequencing input was synovial fluid, either unsorted or a sorted T cell fraction (not recorded which). All receptors derive from a male donor with ankylosing spondylitis. Both conserved end residues are trimmed from each CDR3.

CDR3 protein: ASSVAGRGNEQF; J gene: TRBJ2-1; V gene: TRBV2
CDR3 protein: ASSLLGGQGEQY; J gene: TRBJ2-7; V gene: TRBV5-1
CDR3 protein: ASSLNGGYEQY; J gene: TRBJ2-7; V gene: TRBV11-2
CDR3 protein: SVTKPSSGGPYEQY; J gene: TRBJ2-7; V gene: TRBV29-1
CDR3 protein: SAGAAYEQF; J gene: TRBJ2-1; V gene: TRBV20-1
CDR3 protein: TARGHSYEQY; J gene: TRBJ2-7; V gene: TRBV20-1
CDR3 protein: ASSRGQHSYGYT; J gene: TRBJ1-2; V gene: TRBV6-2/TRBV6-3
CDR3 protein: ASSQDVSGDSPLH; J gene: TRBJ1-6; V gene: TRBV3-1
CDR3 protein: ASSYEWGGSLGPGELF; J gene: TRBJ2-2; V gene: TRBV6-5
CDR3 protein: SAPRTSGRTKTSYEQY; J gene: TRBJ2-7; V gene: TRBV20-1
CDR3 protein: ASGRLGQDYNEQF; J gene: TRBJ2-1; V gene: TRBV25-1
CDR3 protein: ASSERGRRGDTQY; J gene: TRBJ2-3; V gene: TRBV9
CDR3 protein: ASSSGQGEQPQH; J gene: TRBJ1-5; V gene: TRBV27
CDR3 protein: ASRGDSNYGYT; J gene: TRBJ1-2; V gene: TRBV2
CDR3 protein: ASSPSGGFNNEQF; J gene: TRBJ2-1; V gene: TRBV18
CDR3 protein: ASSRDTHYNEQF; J gene: TRBJ2-1; V gene: TRBV9
CDR3 protein: SARTLRDRVSGANVLT; J gene: TRBJ2-6; V gene: TRBV20-1
CDR3 protein: ASSLIAGSSGELF; J gene: TRBJ2-2; V gene: TRBV12-3/TRBV12-4
CDR3 protein: SARAPYNEQF; J gene: TRBJ2-1; V gene: TRBV20-1
CDR3 protein: ASRLAGGNEQF; J gene: TRBJ2-1; V gene: TRBV3-1
CDR3 protein: ASSVVNGQKNTGELF; J gene: TRBJ2-2; V gene: TRBV2
CDR3 protein: ASSLAGYGNQPQH; J gene: TRBJ1-5; V gene: TRBV28
CDR3 protein: SASPGTSNEKLF; J gene: TRBJ1-4; V gene: TRBV20-1
CDR3 protein: ASSQDVVGKYTGELF; J gene: TRBJ2-2; V gene: TRBV4-2
CDR3 protein: SVENPDRFSGYT; J gene: TRBJ1-2; V gene: TRBV29-1
CDR3 protein: ASSLVGQPAYEQY; J gene: TRBJ2-7; V gene: TRBV11-2
CDR3 protein: ASSLSGTAGNQPQH; J gene: TRBJ1-5; V gene: TRBV7-9
CDR3 protein: ASMSGTNQPQH; J gene: TRBJ1-5; V gene: TRBV2
CDR3 protein: ASSRGLDLGAF; J gene: TRBJ1-1; V gene: TRBV12-3/TRBV12-4
CDR3 protein: ASSYSLREGLGDTQY; J gene: TRBJ2-3; V gene: TRBV6-5
CDR3 protein: ASSLSGGVPYNEQF; J gene: TRBJ2-1; V gene: TRBV7-3
CDR3 protein: ATSDFMGGSVYEQY; J gene: TRBJ2-7; V gene: TRBV24-1
CDR3 protein: ASKTTPGGYSNQPQH; J gene: TRBJ1-5; V gene: TRBV28
CDR3 protein: ASRVNTGIGELF; J gene: TRBJ2-2; V gene: TRBV2
CDR3 protein: ASSQLTRNTEAF; J gene: TRBJ1-1; V gene: TRBV3-1
CDR3 protein: ASSLEGTRNTEAF; J gene: TRBJ1-1; V gene: TRBV11-3
CDR3 protein: ASSLNLAAYNEQF; J gene: TRBJ2-1; V gene: TRBV7-2